Listed below are T cell receptor beta chains from one sample, sequenced in a study of shared clonotypes between healthy human individuals. TCRdb's table, derived via immunoSEQ multiplex PCR, lists solely in-frame clones and lacks some. The table shows about 2 million clones, with about 94% occurring only once. Sequenced material: naive CD8+ T cells sorted from blood. These receptors were obtained from a man aged 18 to 30 in good health. The CDR3 runs from the conserved cysteine through the conserved F or W. The D gene is left open where the match is weak. Not every row has a clone size; where given, it reads once, few, many or a size class.

v_call: TRBV10-3; d_call: NA; j_call: TRBJ1-4; clone_size: NA; cdr3_nt: TGTGCCATCAGTGAGGAACTGGACAATGAAAAACTGTTTTTT; cdr3_aa: CAISEELDNEKLFF
v_call: TRBV27; d_call: TRBD1; j_call: TRBJ2-7; clone_size: NA; cdr3_nt: TGTGCCAGCAGCTATTCGACAGGGCCTAAGGGGTACGAGCAGTACTTC; cdr3_aa: CASSYSTGPKGYEQYF
v_call: TRBV7-9; d_call: TRBD1; j_call: TRBJ2-5; clone_size: NA; cdr3_nt: TGTGCCAGCAGCCCCCAAGGGACAGGGGGGGAGACCCAGTACTTC; cdr3_aa: CASSPQGTGGETQYF
v_call: TRBV11-2; d_call: NA; j_call: TRBJ2-3; clone_size: NA; cdr3_nt: TGTGCCAGCAGCTCCCTCGGGCTGAGCACAGATACGCAGTATTTT; cdr3_aa: CASSSLGLSTDTQYF
v_call: TRBV5-1; d_call: TRBD2; j_call: TRBJ2-2; clone_size: NA; cdr3_nt: TGCGCCAGCAGCTTCCCACTAGCGGGGGAAGGCACCGGGGAGCTGTTTTTT; cdr3_aa: CASSFPLAGEGTGELFF
v_call: TRBV10-1; d_call: TRBD2; j_call: TRBJ2-1; clone_size: NA; cdr3_nt: TGCGCCAGCAGTGATGGGACTAGCGGGGATTGGGATGAGCAGTTCTTC; cdr3_aa: CASSDGTSGDWDEQFF
v_call: TRBV6-1; d_call: NA; j_call: TRBJ2-7; clone_size: once; cdr3_nt: TGTGCCAGCAGTGATTACGTCGGGGCCTACGAGCAGTACTTC; cdr3_aa: CASSDYVGAYEQYF
v_call: TRBV7-2; d_call: NA; j_call: TRBJ2-7; clone_size: NA; cdr3_nt: TGTGCCAGCAGCTTAAGTCCAGGGACCTACGAGCAGTACTTC; cdr3_aa: CASSLSPGTYEQYF
v_call: TRBV7-9; d_call: NA; j_call: TRBJ2-7; clone_size: NA; cdr3_nt: TGTGCCAGCAGCCCAGTAGTGAGGTCCTCCTACGAGCAGTACTTC; cdr3_aa: CASSPVVRSSYEQYF
v_call: TRBV9; d_call: NA; j_call: TRBJ2-1; clone_size: NA; cdr3_nt: TGTGCCAGCAGCGTAGGCCCGCGGGGTCTGGGTGAGCAGTTCTTC; cdr3_aa: CASSVGPRGLGEQFF
v_call: TRBV7-2; d_call: NA; j_call: TRBJ1-5; clone_size: NA; cdr3_nt: TGTGCCAGCAGCTCTTGGGACGGGAATCAGCCCCAGCATTTT; cdr3_aa: CASSSWDGNQPQHF
v_call: TRBV27; d_call: TRBD1; j_call: TRBJ1-6; clone_size: NA; cdr3_nt: TGTGCCAGCAGTAAGACGGGACAGGGCTATAATTCACCCCTCCACTTT; cdr3_aa: CASSKTGQGYNSPLHF
v_call: TRBV27; d_call: NA; j_call: TRBJ2-7; clone_size: once; cdr3_nt: TGTGCCAGCAGTTTAGACACCTCCTACGAGCAGTACTTC; cdr3_aa: CASSLDTSYEQYF
v_call: TRBV15; d_call: TRBD2; j_call: TRBJ2-7; clone_size: NA; cdr3_nt: TGTGCCACCAGCACCCTGCCCTATCGGGAGGGCCTCTACGAGCAGTACTTC; cdr3_aa: CATSTLPYREGLYEQYF
v_call: TRBV7-9; d_call: NA; j_call: TRBJ2-5; clone_size: NA; cdr3_nt: TGTGCCAGCACCCTGGGGGGGGCGCAGGAGACCCAGTACTTC; cdr3_aa: CASTLGGAQETQYF
v_call: TRBV5-5; d_call: NA; j_call: TRBJ2-7; clone_size: NA; cdr3_nt: TGTGCCAGCAGCTTCACCTCCTACTACGAGCAGTACTTC; cdr3_aa: CASSFTSYYEQYF
v_call: TRBV7-9; d_call: NA; j_call: TRBJ2-1; clone_size: NA; cdr3_nt: TGTGCCAACGGAGAGTACAATGAGCAGTTCTTC; cdr3_aa: CANGEYNEQFF
v_call: TRBV29-1; d_call: NA; j_call: TRBJ2-5; clone_size: NA; cdr3_nt: TGCAGCGTTGAATTCGATTTCCAAGAGACCCAGTACTTC; cdr3_aa: CSVEFDFQETQYF
v_call: TRBV9; d_call: NA; j_call: TRBJ2-7; clone_size: NA; cdr3_nt: TGTGCCAGCAGCCCCTCAGTGATGAGTTACGAGCAGTACTTC; cdr3_aa: CASSPSVMSYEQYF
v_call: TRBV7-9; d_call: NA; j_call: TRBJ2-1; clone_size: NA; cdr3_nt: TGTGCCAGCAGCTTGCTAGCTGGAAATGAGCAGTTCTTC; cdr3_aa: CASSLLAGNEQFF
v_call: TRBV9; d_call: NA; j_call: TRBJ2-3; clone_size: NA; cdr3_nt: TGTGCCAGCAGCCCGCGAGGAGGGGCGGGAGATACGCAGTATTTT; cdr3_aa: CASSPRGGAGDTQYF
v_call: TRBV7-9; d_call: TRBD1; j_call: TRBJ1-1; clone_size: NA; cdr3_nt: TGTGCCAGCAGCTCCCTTCGGATCGACAGGGCCGAAAATCTCGAAGCTTTCTTT; cdr3_aa: CASSSLRIDRAENLEAFF
v_call: TRBV11-2; d_call: NA; j_call: TRBJ1-2; clone_size: NA; cdr3_nt: TGTGCCAGCAGCTTAGATGACAGGTGGGGTGGCTACACCTTC; cdr3_aa: CASSLDDRWGGYTF
v_call: TRBV14; d_call: NA; j_call: TRBJ1-5; clone_size: NA; cdr3_nt: TGTGCCAGCAGCCAACCCCCCGGCCCGGGGGCGCGTTACCAGCCCCAGCATTTT; cdr3_aa: CASSQPPGPGARYQPQHF
v_call: TRBV7-9; d_call: NA; j_call: TRBJ1-2; clone_size: NA; cdr3_nt: TGTGCCAGCAGCTTAAGAGGGGTCGATGGCTACACCTTC; cdr3_aa: CASSLRGVDGYTF
v_call: TRBV7-9; d_call: NA; j_call: TRBJ1-4; clone_size: NA; cdr3_nt: TGTGCCAGCAGCGAGAGCGCCGCAACTAATGAAAAACTGTTTTTT; cdr3_aa: CASSESAATNEKLFF
v_call: TRBV19; d_call: NA; j_call: TRBJ2-5; clone_size: once; cdr3_nt: TGTGCCAGTAGTATTGTGGGTAGCGAAGAGACCCAGTACTTC; cdr3_aa: CASSIVGSEETQYF